A selection of T cell receptor beta chains follows, all from one sample in a study of a mutant IDH1 vaccine in newly diagnosed glioma. The table came from immunoSEQ multiplex PCR; TCRdb's copy has only in-frame clones and leaves some out. Among tens of thousands of clones listed, 88% were seen once. Sequencing used PBMCs, obtained from a glioma patient treated with radiotherapy, temozolomide or both. The receptors originated from a woman in her thirties or forties with glioma. The CDR3 runs from the conserved cysteine through the conserved F or W. A D gene is named only where the DNA matches it firmly. Only part of the rows carry a size: once, few, many, or a class if the clone is expanded.

V,J,D,size,CDR3,DNA
TRBV2,TRBJ1-2,NA,NA,CASSEPRMTGYTF,TGTGCCAGCAGTGAGCCCAGAATGACTGGCTACACCTTC
TRBV4-3,TRBJ1-2,NA,once,CASSQDQGDGYTF,TGCGCCAGCAGCCAAGATCAAGGAGATGGCTACACCTTC
TRBV2,TRBJ2-7,TRBD2,NA,CASSGPRAGGTYEQYF,TGTGCCAGCAGTGGGCCTCGGGCGGGGGGGACCTACGAGCAGTACTTC
TRBV4-1,TRBJ2-3,TRBD2,NA,CASSQATSGGTDTQYF,TGCGCCAGCAGCCAGGCGACTAGCGGGGGCACAGATACGCAGTATTTT
TRBV2,TRBJ1-4,NA,few,CASSVNRVRTNEKLFF,TGTGCCAGCAGCGTAAACAGGGTGAGGACTAATGAAAAACTGTTTTTT
TRBV7-9,TRBJ1-1,TRBD1,NA,CASSPVTGANTEAFF,TGTGCCAGCAGCCCCGTGACAGGGGCGAACACTGAAGCTTTCTTT
TRBV4-1,TRBJ2-7,TRBD1,NA,CASSQDLSGGNEQYF,TGCGCCAGCAGCCAAGATTTGTCAGGGGGCAACGAGCAGTACTTC
TRBV6-5,TRBJ2-3,NA,NA,CASSKDRYTDTQYF,TGTGCCAGCAGTAAGGACAGATACACAGATACGCAGTATTTT
TRBV27,TRBJ2-7,NA,NA,CASHTRGASYEQYF,TGTGCCAGCCACACGCGGGGAGCCTCCTACGAGCAGTACTTC
TRBV6-5,TRBJ1-1,NA,NA,CASSYNPGGATEAFF,TGTGCCAGCAGTTACAATCCGGGGGGCGCCACTGAAGCTTTCTTT
TRBV6-5,TRBJ2-1,NA,NA,CASSYRGEQFF,TGTGCCAGCAGTTACAGGGGTGAGCAGTTCTTC
TRBV4-3,TRBJ2-2,TRBD1,NA,CASSLGQHTGELFF,TGCGCCAGCAGCCTGGGACAGCACACCGGGGAGCTGTTTTTT
TRBV4-1,TRBJ2-1,NA,once,CASSPRPPGQSYNEQFF,TGCGCCAGCAGCCCTCGACCTCCGGGACAAAGTTACAATGAGCAGTTCTTC
TRBV28,TRBJ1-5,NA,NA,CASSLGRQPQHF,TGTGCCAGCAGTTTAGGCAGGCAGCCCCAGCATTTT
TRBV19,TRBJ2-2,NA,NA,CASSTRTLNTGELFF,TGTGCCAGTAGTACCCGGACACTGAACACCGGGGAGCTGTTTTTT
TRBV7-8,TRBJ1-1,NA,NA,CASSSAVNTEAFF,TGTGCCAGCAGCTCTGCGGTGAACACTGAAGCTTTCTTT
TRBV7-2,TRBJ2-7,NA,once,CASSLGAGATYEQYF,TGTGCCAGCAGCTTAGGCGCAGGGGCAACCTACGAGCAGTACTTC
TRBV13,TRBJ2-4,TRBD1,NA,CASSARTGTGAKNIQYF,TGTGCCAGCAGCGCCCGGACAGGGACGGGGGCCAAAAACATTCAGTACTTC
TRBV19,TRBJ1-5,TRBD1,NA,CASSIYHPGTAGSNQPQHF,TGTGCCAGTAGTATATACCACCCCGGGACAGCCGGTAGCAATCAGCCCCAGCATTTT
TRBV4-2,TRBJ2-5,TRBD2,NA,CASSQDGSSGGLETQYF,TGTGCCAGCAGCCAAGATGGGTCTAGCGGGGGCCTCGAGACCCAGTACTTC
TRBV6-1,TRBJ1-2,NA,once,CASSELLGRGYGYTF,TGTGCCAGCAGTGAACTCCTAGGGAGGGGCTATGGCTACACCTTC
TRBV29-1,TRBJ2-5,NA,NA,CSVARVPLNLQETQYF,TGCAGCGTTGCTAGGGTCCCGTTAAACCTCCAAGAGACCCAGTACTTC
TRBV7-9,TRBJ1-1,NA,once,CASSPKGQHTEAFF,TGTGCCAGCAGCCCCAAGGGGCAGCACACTGAAGCTTTCTTT
TRBV7-6,TRBJ2-7,TRBD1,once,CASSLEQGVSYEQYF,TGTGCCAGCAGCTTAGAACAGGGGGTCTCCTACGAGCAGTACTTC
TRBV7-9,TRBJ2-7,NA,NA,CASSLRIDEQYF,TGTGCCAGCAGCTTACGCATAGACGAGCAGTACTTC
TRBV19,TRBJ2-1,NA,NA,CASSSLVDEQFF,TGTGCCAGTAGTTCCCTAGTCGATGAGCAGTTCTTC
TRBV7-9,TRBJ1-6,NA,NA,CASSLTGPNSPLHF,TGTGCCAGCAGCCTTACGGGTCCAAATTCACCCCTCCACTTT
TRBV6-5,TRBJ1-1,NA,once,CASRDGSGTEAFF,TGTGCCAGCAGAGACGGGTCGGGCACTGAAGCTTTCTTT
TRBV5-1,TRBJ1-1,NA,NA,CASSQGGRKNTEAFF,TGCGCCAGCAGCCAAGGTGGGCGGAAGAACACTGAAGCTTTCTTT
TRBV18,TRBJ1-4,NA,NA,CASSPQLGNEKLFF,TGTGCCAGCTCACCGCAGCTGGGGAATGAAAAACTGTTTTTT
TRBV9,TRBJ1-2,NA,NA,CASSVDRDGRYGYTF,TGTGCCAGCAGCGTAGATAGGGACGGGCGCTATGGCTACACCTTC
TRBV6-6,TRBJ2-7,TRBD2,NA,CASSTSGPSYEQYF,TGTGCCAGCAGTACTAGCGGGCCATCCTACGAGCAGTACTTC
TRBV10-1,TRBJ1-4,TRBD1,NA,CASSGSTGAQKLFF,TGCGCCAGCAGTGGATCGACAGGGGCCCAAAAACTGTTTTTT
TRBV19,TRBJ2-3,TRBD2,NA,CASSDRSGRAADTQYF,TGTGCCAGTAGTGACCGCAGCGGGAGGGCCGCAGATACGCAGTATTTT
TRBV10-2,TRBJ1-2,TRBD1,NA,CASGPGGVGYTF,TGCGCCAGCGGACCAGGGGGCGTTGGCTACACCTTC
TRBV4-2,TRBJ2-5,NA,NA,CASSQVGGWLEETQYF,TGTGCCAGCAGCCAAGTAGGCGGCTGGCTAGAGGAGACCCAGTACTTC
TRBV14,TRBJ2-7,NA,NA,CASSTGQRYEQYF,TGTGCCAGCAGCACTGGACAGCGCTACGAGCAGTACTTC
TRBV2,TRBJ1-2,TRBD1,NA,CASREDRITYGYTF,TGTGCCAGCAGAGAGGACAGGATTACCTATGGCTACACCTTC
TRBV7-2,TRBJ2-2,NA,NA,CASSLSAGELFF,TGTGCCAGCAGCTTAAGCGCCGGGGAGCTGTTTTTT
TRBV2,TRBJ1-1,NA,once,CASRGMNTEAFF,TGTGCCAGCAGGGGGATGAACACTGAAGCTTTCTTT